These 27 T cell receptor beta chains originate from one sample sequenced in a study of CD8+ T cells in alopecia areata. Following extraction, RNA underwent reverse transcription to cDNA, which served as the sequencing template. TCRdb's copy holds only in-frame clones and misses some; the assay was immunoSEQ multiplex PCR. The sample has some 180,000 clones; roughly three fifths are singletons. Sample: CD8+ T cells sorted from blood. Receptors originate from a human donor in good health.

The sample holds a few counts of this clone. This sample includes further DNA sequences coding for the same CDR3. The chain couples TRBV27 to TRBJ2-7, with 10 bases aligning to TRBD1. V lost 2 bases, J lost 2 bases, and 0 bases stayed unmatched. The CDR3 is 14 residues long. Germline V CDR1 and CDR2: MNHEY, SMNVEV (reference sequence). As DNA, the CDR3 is TGTGCCAGCAGTTTAGGGACAGGGGCCTACGAGCAGTACTTC. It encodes CASSLGTGAYEQYF.

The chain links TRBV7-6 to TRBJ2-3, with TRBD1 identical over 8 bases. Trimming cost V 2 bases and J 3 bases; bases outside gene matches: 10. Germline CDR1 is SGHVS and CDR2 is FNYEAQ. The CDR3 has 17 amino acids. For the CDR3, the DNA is TGTGCCAGCAGCTTATACCCGACAGGGGAAGTAACAGATACGCAGTATTTT. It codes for CASSLYPTGEVTDTQYF. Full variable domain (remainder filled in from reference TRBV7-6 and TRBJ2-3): GAGVSQSPRYKVTKRGQDVALRCDPISGHVSLYWYRQALGQGPEFLTYFNYEAQQDKSGLPNDRFSAERPEGSISTLTIQRTEQRDSAMYRCASSLYPTGEVTDTQYFGPGTRLTVL.

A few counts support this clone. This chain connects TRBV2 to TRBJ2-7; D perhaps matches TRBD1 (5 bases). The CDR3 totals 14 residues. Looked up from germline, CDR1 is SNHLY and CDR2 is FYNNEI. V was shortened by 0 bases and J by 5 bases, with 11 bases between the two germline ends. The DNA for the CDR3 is TGTGCCAGCAGTGAAGCTAGGGGCCTGGACGAGCAGTACTTC. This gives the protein CASSEARGLDEQYF. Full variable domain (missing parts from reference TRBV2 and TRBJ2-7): EPEVTQTPSHQVTQMGQEVILRCVPISNHLYFYWYRQILGQKVEFLVSFYNNEISEKSEIFDDQFSVERPDGSNFTLKIRSTKLEDSAMYFCASSEARGLDEQYFGPGTRLTVT.

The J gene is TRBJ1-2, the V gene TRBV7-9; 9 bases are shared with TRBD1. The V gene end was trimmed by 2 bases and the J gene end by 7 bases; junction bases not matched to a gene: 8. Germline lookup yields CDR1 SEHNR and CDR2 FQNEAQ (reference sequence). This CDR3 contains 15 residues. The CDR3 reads CASSLTGGAKTGYTF. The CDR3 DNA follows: TGTGCCAGCAGCTTAACAGGGGGCGCGAAGACTGGCTACACCTTC.

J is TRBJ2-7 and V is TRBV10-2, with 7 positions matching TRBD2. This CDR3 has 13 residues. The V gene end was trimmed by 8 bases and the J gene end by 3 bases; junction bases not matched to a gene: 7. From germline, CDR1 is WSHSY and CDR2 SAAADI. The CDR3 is CASRNGGIYEQYF. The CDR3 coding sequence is TGCGCCAGCCGAAACGGGGGGATCTACGAGCAGTACTTC.

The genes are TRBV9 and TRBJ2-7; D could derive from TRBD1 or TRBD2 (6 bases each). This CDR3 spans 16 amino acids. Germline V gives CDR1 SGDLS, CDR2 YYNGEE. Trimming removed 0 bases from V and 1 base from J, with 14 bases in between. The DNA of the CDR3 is TGTGCCAGCAGCGTAGGGGTTACAGGGAGGTCCTACGAGCAGTACTTC. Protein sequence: CASSVGVTGRSYEQYF.

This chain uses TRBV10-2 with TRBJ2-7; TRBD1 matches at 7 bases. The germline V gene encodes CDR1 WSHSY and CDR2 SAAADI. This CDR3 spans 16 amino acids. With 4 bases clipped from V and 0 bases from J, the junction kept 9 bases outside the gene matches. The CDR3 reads CASSGGQFDVSYEQYF. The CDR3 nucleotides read TGCGCCAGCAGTGGGGGACAGTTTGACGTCTCCTACGAGCAGTACTTC.

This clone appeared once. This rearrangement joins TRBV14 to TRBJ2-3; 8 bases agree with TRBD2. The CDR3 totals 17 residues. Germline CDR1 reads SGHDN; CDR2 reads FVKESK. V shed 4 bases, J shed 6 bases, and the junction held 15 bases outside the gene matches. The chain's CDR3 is CASSPPRGSGDRDTQYF. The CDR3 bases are TGTGCCAGCAGCCCTCCTCGGGGTAGCGGGGACCGGGATACGCAGTATTTT.

The DNA of the CDR3 is TGTGCCAGCAGCGGGGAAGGGCGGAGCACTGAAGCTTTCTTT. Protein sequence: CASSGEGRSTEAFF. The chain is built from TRBV9 and TRBJ1-1; no firm D call. Germline V CDR1 and CDR2: SGDLS, YYNGEE. The CDR3 totals 14 residues. V lost 3 bases to trimming and J lost 4 bases, with 13 bases between them.

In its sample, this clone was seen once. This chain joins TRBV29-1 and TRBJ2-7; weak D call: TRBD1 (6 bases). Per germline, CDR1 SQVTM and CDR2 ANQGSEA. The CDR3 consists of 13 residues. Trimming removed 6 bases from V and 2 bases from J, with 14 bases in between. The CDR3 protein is CSVMTGRAYEQYF. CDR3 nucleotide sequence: TGCAGCGTCATGACAGGACGCGCCTACGAGCAGTACTTC.

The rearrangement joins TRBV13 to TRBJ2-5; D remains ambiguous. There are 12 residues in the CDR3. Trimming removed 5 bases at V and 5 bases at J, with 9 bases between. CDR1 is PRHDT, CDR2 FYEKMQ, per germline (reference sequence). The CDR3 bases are TGTGCCAGCAGCCCCAGCGTGGAGACCCAGTACTTC. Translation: CASSPSVETQYF.

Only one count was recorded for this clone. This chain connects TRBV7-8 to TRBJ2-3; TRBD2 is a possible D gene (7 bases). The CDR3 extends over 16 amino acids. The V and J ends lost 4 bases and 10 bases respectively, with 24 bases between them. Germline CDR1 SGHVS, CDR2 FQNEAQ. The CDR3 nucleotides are TGTGCCAGCAGCTCCCACGGGGGGCGCCCTTGGGAGGCGCAGTATTTT. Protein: CASSSHGGRPWEAQYF.

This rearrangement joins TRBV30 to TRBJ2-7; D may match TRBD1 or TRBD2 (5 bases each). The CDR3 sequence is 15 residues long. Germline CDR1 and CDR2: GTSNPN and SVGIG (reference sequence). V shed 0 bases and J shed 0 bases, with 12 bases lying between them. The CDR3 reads CAWSVLAGSSYEQYF. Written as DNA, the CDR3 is TGTGCCTGGAGTGTACTGGCAGGGAGCTCCTACGAGCAGTACTTC.

The CDR3 DNA reads as TGTGCCAGCAGCACGCTGGGGGGTGATGAGCAGTTCTTC. Protein sequence: CASSTLGGDEQFF. V usage is TRBV14 and J usage is TRBJ2-1, with TRBD2 as a possible D gene (6 bases). Germline assignment: CDR1 SGHDN and CDR2 FVKESK. V was pared by 5 bases and J by 8 bases, with 13 bases between. This CDR3 comprises 13 residues.

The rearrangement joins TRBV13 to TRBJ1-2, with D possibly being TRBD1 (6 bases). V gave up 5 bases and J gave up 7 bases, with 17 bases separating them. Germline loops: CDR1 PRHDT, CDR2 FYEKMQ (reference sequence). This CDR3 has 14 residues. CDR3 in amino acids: CASSPTEGDPGYTF. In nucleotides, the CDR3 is TGTGCCAGCAGCCCCACTGAGGGGGACCCTGGCTACACCTTC.

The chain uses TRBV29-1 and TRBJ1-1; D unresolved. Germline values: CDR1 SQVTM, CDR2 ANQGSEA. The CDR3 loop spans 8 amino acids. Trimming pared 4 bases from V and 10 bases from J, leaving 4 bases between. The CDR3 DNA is TGCAGCGTTGTTAGAGCTTTCTTT. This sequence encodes CSVVRAFF.

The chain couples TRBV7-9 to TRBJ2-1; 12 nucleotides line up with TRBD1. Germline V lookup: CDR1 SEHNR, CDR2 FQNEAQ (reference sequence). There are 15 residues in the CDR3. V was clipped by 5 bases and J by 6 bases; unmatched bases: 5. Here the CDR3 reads CASSPAGQGANEQFF. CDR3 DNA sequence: TGTGCCAGCAGCCCGGCGGGACAGGGGGCCAATGAGCAGTTCTTC.

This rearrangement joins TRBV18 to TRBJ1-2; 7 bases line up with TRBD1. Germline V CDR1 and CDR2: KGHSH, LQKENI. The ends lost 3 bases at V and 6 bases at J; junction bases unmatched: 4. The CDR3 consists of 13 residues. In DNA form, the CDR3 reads TGTGCCAGCTCACCGCCCGGACAGGATGGCTACACCTTC. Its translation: CASSPPGQDGYTF.

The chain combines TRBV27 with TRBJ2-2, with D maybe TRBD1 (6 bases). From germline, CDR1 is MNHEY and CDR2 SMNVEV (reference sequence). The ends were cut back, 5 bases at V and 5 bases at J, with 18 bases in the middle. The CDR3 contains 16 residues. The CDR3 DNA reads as TGTGCCAGCAGTCCTCCAGGGGAGATGCTGACCGGGGAGCTGTTTTTT. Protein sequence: CASSPPGEMLTGELFF.

CDR3 sequence (DNA): TGCGCCAGCAGCTTGGAGGAGTACAGGGAGGCAGAGACCCAGTACTTC. Its translation: CASSLEEYREAETQYF. The V call is TRBV5-1, the J call TRBJ2-5; either TRBD1 or TRBD2 may supply D (6 bases each). The V gene lost 0 bases and the J gene lost 4 bases, with 16 bases spanning the gap. The CDR3 contains 16 residues. Germline V CDR1 and CDR2: SGHRS, YFSETQ.

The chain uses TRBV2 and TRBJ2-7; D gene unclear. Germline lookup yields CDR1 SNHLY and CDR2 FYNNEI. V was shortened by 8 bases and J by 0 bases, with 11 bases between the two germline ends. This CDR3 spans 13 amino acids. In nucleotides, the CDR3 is TGTGCCAGCCTCATCGGGCTCTCCTACGAGCAGTACTTC. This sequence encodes CASLIGLSYEQYF.

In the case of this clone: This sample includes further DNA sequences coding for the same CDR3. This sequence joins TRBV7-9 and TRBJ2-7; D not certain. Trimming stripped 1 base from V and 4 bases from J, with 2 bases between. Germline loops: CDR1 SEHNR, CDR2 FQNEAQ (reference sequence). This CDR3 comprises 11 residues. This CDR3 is CASSLEYEQYF. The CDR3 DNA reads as TGTGCCAGCAGCTTAGAATACGAGCAGTACTTC.

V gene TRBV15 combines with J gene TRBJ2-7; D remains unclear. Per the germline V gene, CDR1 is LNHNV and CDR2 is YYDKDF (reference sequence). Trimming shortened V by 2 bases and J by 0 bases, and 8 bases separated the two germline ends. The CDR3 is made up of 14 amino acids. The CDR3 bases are TGTGCCACCAGCAGAATAGGTATCTCCTACGAGCAGTACTTC. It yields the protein CATSRIGISYEQYF.

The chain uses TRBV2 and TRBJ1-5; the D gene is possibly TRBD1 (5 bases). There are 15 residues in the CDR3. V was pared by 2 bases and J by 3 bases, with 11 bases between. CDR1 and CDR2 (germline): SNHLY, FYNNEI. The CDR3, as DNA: TGTGCCAGCAGTGAAATTAACAGGAACAATCAGCCCCAGCATTTT. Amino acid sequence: CASSEINRNNQPQHF.

CDR3 protein: CASSLSSPNYGYTF. The CDR3 DNA reads as TGTGCCAGCAGTTTAAGCAGTCCTAACTATGGCTACACCTTC. The chain employs TRBV27 and TRBJ1-2; D gene unclear. V was shortened by 2 bases and J by 0 bases, with 7 bases between the two germline ends. CDR3 length: 14 amino acids. CDR1 and CDR2 from the germline V gene are MNHEY and SMNVEV (reference sequence).

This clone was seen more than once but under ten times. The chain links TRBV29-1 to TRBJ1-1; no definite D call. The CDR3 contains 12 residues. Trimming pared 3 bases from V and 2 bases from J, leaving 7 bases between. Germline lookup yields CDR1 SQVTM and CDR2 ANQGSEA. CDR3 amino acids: CSVDHGNTEAFF. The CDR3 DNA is TGCAGCGTTGACCATGGTAACACTGAAGCTTTCTTT.

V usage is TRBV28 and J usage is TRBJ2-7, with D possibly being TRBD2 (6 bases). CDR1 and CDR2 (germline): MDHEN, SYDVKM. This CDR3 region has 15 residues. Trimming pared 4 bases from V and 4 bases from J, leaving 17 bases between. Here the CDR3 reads CASSSTGLPPYEQYF. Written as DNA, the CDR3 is TGTGCCAGCAGTTCCACGGGACTCCCCCCTTACGAGCAGTACTTC.